Listed below are T cell receptor beta chains from one sample, sequenced in a study of T cells after yellow fever vaccination. TCRdb passed the 5' RACE reads through MiXCR, listing each CDR3 protein once. Of a few hundred thousand distinct CDR3 sequences listed, 8% to 9.5% are singletons. Here the sequenced sample was PBMCs, taken approximately 40 days after the first yellow fever vaccination. These receptors came from a man aged 18 to 30 who received the YFV17D yellow fever vaccine. Each CDR3 is given with its conserved first and last residue. A D gene is named only where the DNA matches it firmly. Some rows have no size entry. The others give once, few or many, or a class for an expanded clone.

j_gene: TRBJ2-3; v_gene: TRBV7-2; abundance: .; d_gene: .; CDR3nt: TGTGCCAGCAGCTTAGAAATGGCGGGGCATACGCAGTATTTT; CDR3aa: CASSLEMAGHTQYF
j_gene: TRBJ2-3; v_gene: TRBV18; abundance: .; d_gene: .; CDR3nt: TGTGCCAGCTCACCACCCTTCACAGATACGCAGTATTTT; CDR3aa: CASSPPFTDTQYF
j_gene: TRBJ1-1; v_gene: TRBV7-8; abundance: .; d_gene: .; CDR3nt: TGTGCCAGCAGCTTAGGGCCCCAGGGGATCACTGAAGCTTTCTTT; CDR3aa: CASSLGPQGITEAFF
j_gene: TRBJ2-3; v_gene: TRBV4-2; abundance: .; d_gene: .; CDR3nt: TGTGCCAGCAGCCATCCCGGACAGACCACAGATACGCAGTATTTT; CDR3aa: CASSHPGQTTDTQYF
j_gene: TRBJ2-2; v_gene: TRBV7-2; abundance: .; d_gene: .; CDR3nt: TGTGCCAGCAGCTTAGTACGGACAAGAAACACCGGGGAGCTGTTTTTT; CDR3aa: CASSLVRTRNTGELFF
j_gene: TRBJ2-1; v_gene: TRBV12-5; abundance: .; d_gene: TRBD1; CDR3nt: TGTGCTAGTGGACCGGGACAGGGGGCCAATGAGCAGTTCTTC; CDR3aa: CASGPGQGANEQFF
j_gene: TRBJ2-3; v_gene: TRBV7-2; abundance: few; d_gene: TRBD2; CDR3nt: TGTGCCAGCAGCTTTCAAGCGGGGTCCACAGATACGCAGTATTTT; CDR3aa: CASSFQAGSTDTQYF
j_gene: TRBJ1-1; v_gene: TRBV6-5; abundance: few; d_gene: .; CDR3nt: TGTGCCAGCAGTACTGGGGGCGGACACACTGAAGCTTTCTTT; CDR3aa: CASSTGGGHTEAFF
j_gene: TRBJ2-1; v_gene: TRBV4-2; abundance: few; d_gene: TRBD1; CDR3nt: TGTGCCAGCAGCCAAGATATGGACAGGCCCTACAATGAGCAGTTCTTC; CDR3aa: CASSQDMDRPYNEQFF
j_gene: TRBJ2-5; v_gene: TRBV5-1; abundance: .; d_gene: TRBD2; CDR3nt: TGCGCCAGCAGCTTGGCCTTTAGCGGGGGACAAGAGACCCAGTACTTC; CDR3aa: CASSLAFSGGQETQYF
j_gene: TRBJ1-1; v_gene: TRBV11-2; abundance: .; d_gene: .; CDR3nt: TGTGCCAGCAGCTTCCTCACAGGACGTATGGAAGCTTTCTTT; CDR3aa: CASSFLTGRMEAFF
j_gene: TRBJ1-1; v_gene: TRBV29-1; abundance: .; d_gene: .; CDR3nt: TGCAGCGTTGAGGTTAGGGGGAGGAACACTGAAGCTTTCTTT; CDR3aa: CSVEVRGRNTEAFF
j_gene: TRBJ2-2; v_gene: TRBV7-8; abundance: few; d_gene: .; CDR3nt: TGTGCCAGCAGCCGACCGTTGGGGGGAGGCGGGGAGCTGTTTTTT; CDR3aa: CASSRPLGGGGELFF
j_gene: TRBJ2-1; v_gene: TRBV11-2; abundance: .; d_gene: TRBD2; CDR3nt: TGTGCCAGCAGCTTAGAGTACAGCGGGGGGGCCTACAATGAGCAGTTCTTC; CDR3aa: CASSLEYSGGAYNEQFF
j_gene: TRBJ2-1; v_gene: TRBV24-1; abundance: many; d_gene: TRBD2; CDR3nt: TGTGCCACCAGTGATTTCGGGACTAGCGACAATGAGCAGTTCTTC; CDR3aa: CATSDFGTSDNEQFF
j_gene: TRBJ1-1; v_gene: TRBV4-3; abundance: .; d_gene: TRBD1; CDR3nt: TGCGCCAGCAGCCAAGATTCGGCAGGGGGTAACACTGAAGCTTTCTTT; CDR3aa: CASSQDSAGGNTEAFF
j_gene: TRBJ1-1; v_gene: TRBV24-1; abundance: many; d_gene: .; CDR3nt: TGTGCCACCAGTGATTACACTGAAGCTTTCTTT; CDR3aa: CATSDYTEAFF
j_gene: TRBJ2-5; v_gene: TRBV12-3/TRBV12-4; abundance: few; d_gene: .; CDR3nt: TGTGCCAGCAGTTTGGACGGACAAGGAAGGATAAAGACCCAGTACTTC; CDR3aa: CASSLDGQGRIKTQYF
j_gene: TRBJ2-5; v_gene: TRBV5-1; abundance: .; d_gene: .; CDR3nt: TGCGCCAGCAGCTTGGGACAGTACCAAGAGACCCAGTACTTC; CDR3aa: CASSLGQYQETQYF
j_gene: TRBJ2-3; v_gene: TRBV14; abundance: few; d_gene: TRBD1; CDR3nt: TGTGCCAGCAGCCACGACAGGGGGAGCACAGATACGCAGTATTTT; CDR3aa: CASSHDRGSTDTQYF
j_gene: TRBJ1-1; v_gene: TRBV7-6; abundance: few; d_gene: TRBD1; CDR3nt: TGTGCCAGCAGCGTCGGACAGGGAAACACTGAAGCTTTCTTT; CDR3aa: CASSVGQGNTEAFF
j_gene: TRBJ1-5; v_gene: TRBV20-1; abundance: .; d_gene: TRBD1; CDR3nt: TGCAGTGCCAGGGGGGAGAGGAGGGTTGGTCAGCCCCAGCATTTT; CDR3aa: CSARGERRVGQPQHF
j_gene: TRBJ2-3; v_gene: TRBV7-9; abundance: .; d_gene: .; CDR3nt: TGTGCCAGCAGCCAACTCCAAGATACGCAGTATTTT; CDR3aa: CASSQLQDTQYF
j_gene: TRBJ2-2; v_gene: TRBV6-5; abundance: few; d_gene: TRBD1; CDR3nt: TGTGCCAGCAGTTACTTCAGGGGGCAGGCCGGGGAGCTGTTTTTT; CDR3aa: CASSYFRGQAGELFF
j_gene: TRBJ2-2; v_gene: TRBV4-2; abundance: many; d_gene: .; CDR3nt: TGTGCCAGCAGCCAAGTCGTTACCGGGGAGCTGTTTTTT; CDR3aa: CASSQVVTGELFF
j_gene: TRBJ2-5; v_gene: TRBV25-1; abundance: few; d_gene: .; CDR3nt: TGTGCCAGCAGTGGATGGGAGTTTCAAGAGACCCAGTACTTC; CDR3aa: CASSGWEFQETQYF
j_gene: TRBJ1-1; v_gene: TRBV6-1; abundance: few; d_gene: .; CDR3nt: TGTGCCAGCAGTGAAGCGGGGGCAGGGTATGAAGCTTTCTTT; CDR3aa: CASSEAGAGYEAFF
j_gene: TRBJ2-5; v_gene: TRBV18; abundance: few; d_gene: TRBD1; CDR3nt: TGTGCCAGCTCCTTACCCACGACAGGGAGAGAGACCCAGTACTTC; CDR3aa: CASSLPTTGRETQYF
j_gene: TRBJ2-7; v_gene: TRBV20-1; abundance: few; d_gene: .; CDR3nt: TGCAGTGCCCGGCAGGGGGGCTACGAGCAGTACTTC; CDR3aa: CSARQGGYEQYF
j_gene: TRBJ2-1; v_gene: TRBV3-1; abundance: .; d_gene: .; CDR3nt: TGTGCCAGCAGCCAAGATTTGGGGGGCCGATCCTACAATGAGCAGTTCTTC; CDR3aa: CASSQDLGGRSYNEQFF
j_gene: TRBJ2-1; v_gene: TRBV4-1; abundance: few; d_gene: .; CDR3nt: TGCGCCAGCAGCCACGCTAGCGATGAGCAGTTCTTC; CDR3aa: CASSHASDEQFF
j_gene: TRBJ2-3; v_gene: TRBV7-6; abundance: .; d_gene: .; CDR3nt: TGTGCCAGCAGCTTATCACTGGGGTCTAGCACAGATACGCAGTATTTT; CDR3aa: CASSLSLGSSTDTQYF
j_gene: TRBJ2-6; v_gene: TRBV4-1; abundance: .; d_gene: .; CDR3nt: TGCGCCAGCAGCCAAGAAGGTTACGGCTCTGGGGCCAACGTCCTGACTTTC; CDR3aa: CASSQEGYGSGANVLTF
j_gene: TRBJ2-2; v_gene: TRBV29-1; abundance: once; d_gene: TRBD1; CDR3nt: TGCAGCGTCGGGGACAGGGGCCTCGGGGAGCTGTTTTTT; CDR3aa: CSVGDRGLGELFF
j_gene: TRBJ2-1; v_gene: TRBV5-1; abundance: .; d_gene: .; CDR3nt: TGCGCCAGCAGCTTGGGAGCTTTCTCCTACAATGAGCAGTTCTTC; CDR3aa: CASSLGAFSYNEQFF
j_gene: TRBJ1-5; v_gene: TRBV10-3; abundance: .; d_gene: TRBD1; CDR3nt: TGTGCCATCAGCATGACAGGGGACAGCAATCAGCCCCAGCATTTT; CDR3aa: CAISMTGDSNQPQHF
j_gene: TRBJ1-2; v_gene: TRBV20-1; abundance: many; d_gene: .; CDR3nt: TGCAGTGCTAGACGTATTCTGCCGGACCGATGGGGCTACACCTTC; CDR3aa: CSARRILPDRWGYTF
j_gene: TRBJ2-7; v_gene: TRBV27; abundance: few; d_gene: .; CDR3nt: TGTGCCAGCACTCACATGGACGGCTCGCGATACGAGCAGTACTTC; CDR3aa: CASTHMDGSRYEQYF
j_gene: TRBJ1-3; v_gene: TRBV6-5; abundance: .; d_gene: .; CDR3nt: TGTGCCAGCAGAGGGACCGGAAACACCATGTATTTT; CDR3aa: CASRGTGNTMYF